This T cell receptor (beta chain) was recovered during a study of T-cell reconstitution after alpha-beta-depleted transplantation in children (TCRdb year 2016). For context, the study as a whole: The study quantitatively tracked T-cell immune reconstitution after TCRalphabeta/CD19-depleted allogeneic hematopoietic cell transplantation in children using TCR repertoire profiling.

A few counts support this clonotype. No antigen is known for it. Base qualities are not recorded, but no much larger clone differs from it by a single base. Library preparation used PCR. Reads for this sample came from an Illumina HiSeq 2500. TCR library preparation used molecular barcoding, with unique molecular identifiers applied to normalize quantification of the TCRbeta repertoire. Using fastp trimming at Q25 and MiXCR clonotype assembly, TCRdb reanalyzed the public sequencing data and kept in-frame beta chains. Identical CDR3 protein sequences are pooled into one entry, listed with their most common genes and DNA. This sample comprises 700,000 to 950,000 distinct CDR3 sequences, roughly 16% of them detected only once. Around 4.5% of the sample belongs to the ten largest clones. The CDR3, cysteine through phenylalanine, is 14 amino acids long. Just CDR3 DNA is preserved here, 42 bases in frame from base 1. From the germline V gene, CDR1 is MNHNS and CDR2 is SASEGT. V loses 5 bases, J loses 5 bases, and the germline ends lie 15 bases apart.

Results and caveats for the whole study, not just this receptor: The apparently early alphabetaT-cell count recovery about two months after transplant was reportedly dependent on only several hundred rapidly expanded clones derived from non-depleted graft cells. In some patients, high TCRbeta diversity at day 60 was attributed to recipient T cells and intrathymic progenitors that had survived conditioning. Over the following months the frequencies of hyperexpanded clones went down, and after one year T-cell counts and TCRbeta diversity were mostly credited to newly produced T cells.

Reading the label with the study, this specimen's treatment or condition is: allogeneic hematopoietic cell transplantation with graft depleted of TCRalphabeta T cells and CD19 B cells. The children who served as transplant recipients had been given grafts of TCRalphabeta/CD19-depleted allogeneic hematopoietic cells. The receptor was derived from a male patient aged 5 to 17 who had a stem cell transplant for acute lymphoblastic leukemia, so the T cells may come from the graft donor. The sequence links TRBV6-1 to TRBJ2-5; no D gene can be assigned with confidence. This sample comprised PBMCs, mostly from graft donor cells, obtained 360 days after TCRalphabeta/CD19-depleted stem cell transplant. The CDR3 reads as follows: CASSLIARTETQYF. DNA sequence: TGTGCCAGCAGTCTGATAGCCCGAACGGAGACCCAGTACTTC.